This TCR beta chain was identified during a study of T cell responses to AZD1222 COVID-19 vaccine. Whole-study findings and limits: There were mostly white British donors and more females than males, and clonal diversity was possibly underestimated. The breadth and depth of Spike-specific TCRs increased once two AZD1222 doses had been given. The number of AZD1222 recipients seropositive at baseline was only five or six.

Samples with a second dose at about 4 or about 12 weeks were pooled together. Only in-frame clones appear in the TCRdb table, and some are missing; sequencing was by immunoSEQ multiplex PCR. The sample comprises around 140,000 clones, around 90% of which are singletons, and roughly 0.98% rests with the top ten. The CDR3 sequence is 17 residues long. Looked up from germline, CDR1 is MNHEY and CDR2 is SMNVEV (reference sequence). The junction had 14 bases not matched to a gene; V was cut back by 1 base and J by 9 bases. For this clone: The antigen remains unidentified.

The sequence came from an adult who received the AZD1222 COVID-19 vaccine. This chain connects TRBV27 to TRBJ2-1, with 8 bases identical to TRBD2. Sequences were derived from peripheral blood, sampled 28 days after the second AZD1222 dose. The CDR3 coding sequence is TGTGCCAGCAGTTTATGGAGTAGGTCGGGAGGGTTCACTGAGCAGTTCTTC. As protein: CASSLWSRSGGFTEQFF.